The rows below give T cell receptor beta chains drawn from one sample of a study of cytomegalovirus exposure and HLA in healthy donors. The method was immunoSEQ multiplex PCR; TCRdb's version includes in-frame clones alone and lacks a portion of them. Of approximately 120,000 clones listed, roughly 95% are singletons. The material sequenced was PBMCs. The receptors here all came from a man between 18 and 35 years old in good health and CMV-seronegative. Each CDR3 is given without its conserved first and last residue.

J: TRBJ1-1; V: TRBV30; length: 9; CDR3: AWWVGAEAF
J: TRBJ2-7; V: TRBV7-8; length: 14; CDR3: ASSLPGTSGAYEQY
J: TRBJ1-2; V: TRBV7-6; length: 13; CDR3: ASSLAPQDAYGYT
J: TRBJ2-7; V: TRBV18; length: 12; CDR3: ASSAGGQGDEQY
J: TRBJ2-1; V: TRBV11-2; length: 14; CDR3: ASSLGGLAGGDEQF
J: TRBJ2-7; V: TRBV9; length: 16; CDR3: ASSVGGTGAVTAYEQY
J: TRBJ1-5; V: TRBV30; length: 12; CDR3: AWRQRNSNQPQH
J: TRBJ1-1; V: TRBV19; length: 10; CDR3: ASTTGGSEAF
J: TRBJ2-1; V: TRBV19; length: 13; CDR3: ASSIGPSSYNEQF
J: TRBJ1-1; V: TRBV27; length: 8; CDR3: ASRGSEAF
J: TRBJ2-1; V: TRBV7-3; length: 11; CDR3: ASSLSVTNEQF
J: TRBJ1-5; V: TRBV4-1; length: 12; CDR3: ASSQDRGLGPQH
J: TRBJ1-1; V: TRBV19; length: 10; CDR3: ASSRSGTEAF
J: TRBJ2-4; V: TRBV18; length: 13; CDR3: ASSPLAGAKNIQY
J: TRBJ2-7; V: TRBV30; length: 10; CDR3: AWSVTPNEQY
J: TRBJ1-1; V: TRBV7-2; length: 13; CDR3: ASSLANQVRTEAF
J: TRBJ2-3; V: TRBV27; length: 13; CDR3: ASSSQRDGTDTQY
J: TRBJ1-1; V: TRBV4-2; length: 9; CDR3: ASSQGRVAF
J: TRBJ2-1; V: TRBV7-3; length: 13; CDR3: ASSLDSPPYNEQF
J: TRBJ2-3; V: TRBV9; length: 16; CDR3: ASSVGVSGGYYTDTQY
J: TRBJ1-1; V: TRBV9; length: 15; CDR3: ASSARQGGGVNTEAF
J: TRBJ2-7; V: TRBV7-2; length: 11; CDR3: ASSLDYPYEQY
J: TRBJ1-1; V: TRBV20-1; length: 9; CDR3: SAPLNTEAF
J: TRBJ2-2; V: TRBV6-1; length: 13; CDR3: ASSLLAGDTGELF
J: TRBJ2-2; V: TRBV14; length: 14; CDR3: ASSRTGQGPTGELF
J: TRBJ1-5; V: TRBV28; length: 13; CDR3: ASSHRGYSNQPQH
J: TRBJ2-3; V: TRBV28; length: 16; CDR3: ASSSLVSGSSGTDTQY
J: TRBJ2-2; V: TRBV4-1; length: 14; CDR3: ASSAGLLPLAGELF
J: TRBJ2-7; V: TRBV7-9; length: 14; CDR3: ASSVEGQGVTYEQY
J: TRBJ1-5; V: TRBV28; length: 12; CDR3: ASSKGESNQPQH
J: TRBJ2-2; V: TRBV6-5; length: 12; CDR3: ASSGTANTGELF
J: TRBJ1-5; V: TRBV7-9; length: 12; CDR3: ASSLDEGEGAQH
J: TRBJ2-3; V: TRBV19; length: 11; CDR3: ASSTRNTDTQY
J: TRBJ1-3; V: TRBV2; length: 12; CDR3: ASSADGRRNTIY
J: TRBJ1-1; V: TRBV4-1; length: 14; CDR3: ASTGGPQAMNTEAF
J: TRBJ2-3; V: TRBV19; length: 13; CDR3: ASSLAGGGTDTQY
J: TRBJ1-2; V: TRBV30; length: 14; CDR3: AWSRSGTGDNYGYT
J: TRBJ2-7; V: TRBV27; length: 12; CDR3: ASSFLSGSHEQY
J: TRBJ1-1; V: TRBV9; length: 13; CDR3: ASSPLGDGNTEAF
J: TRBJ2-7; V: TRBV30; length: 12; CDR3: AWSVDRDWDEQY
J: TRBJ2-2; V: TRBV7-3; length: 12; CDR3: ASSLGRGTGELF
J: TRBJ2-1; V: TRBV5-1; length: 16; CDR3: ASSLPLAGMSSYNEQF
J: TRBJ2-1; V: TRBV5-6; length: 13; CDR3: ASSRPETGPNEQF
J: TRBJ2-1; V: TRBV7-6; length: 11; CDR3: ASARRSYNEQF
J: TRBJ2-1; V: TRBV10-3; length: 12; CDR3: AITTTSGSNEQF
J: TRBJ2-6; V: TRBV30; length: 15; CDR3: AWREGRGGSGANVLT
J: TRBJ1-1; V: TRBV11-3; length: 12; CDR3: ASSRQQGGTEAF
J: TRBJ2-7; V: TRBV9; length: 13; CDR3: ASSVEGTGSDEQY
J: TRBJ1-5; V: TRBV5-1; length: 13; CDR3: ASRRGQGEFEPQH
J: TRBJ2-2; V: TRBV9; length: 14; CDR3: ASSVDLAVNTGELF
J: TRBJ2-6; V: TRBV14; length: 15; CDR3: ASSQLATGAGANVLT
J: TRBJ2-1; V: TRBV28; length: 14; CDR3: ASSPGLDRAYNEQF
J: TRBJ1-5; V: TRBV30; length: 11; CDR3: AWRTQGNQPQH
J: TRBJ2-7; V: TRBV19; length: 15; CDR3: ASSISSGGSFAYEQY
J: TRBJ2-1; V: TRBV28; length: 12; CDR3: ASSLRGRDNEQF
J: TRBJ2-7; V: TRBV14; length: 11; CDR3: ASSLLTGYEQY
J: TRBJ2-3; V: TRBV5-4; length: 13; CDR3: ASSAADRGPDTQY
J: TRBJ2-7; V: TRBV27; length: 13; CDR3: ASSLKAGGGYEQY
J: TRBJ2-7; V: TRBV11-2; length: 13; CDR3: ASSLDHSRAYEQY
J: TRBJ2-5; V: TRBV7-9; length: 12; CDR3: ASSLVGSAETQY